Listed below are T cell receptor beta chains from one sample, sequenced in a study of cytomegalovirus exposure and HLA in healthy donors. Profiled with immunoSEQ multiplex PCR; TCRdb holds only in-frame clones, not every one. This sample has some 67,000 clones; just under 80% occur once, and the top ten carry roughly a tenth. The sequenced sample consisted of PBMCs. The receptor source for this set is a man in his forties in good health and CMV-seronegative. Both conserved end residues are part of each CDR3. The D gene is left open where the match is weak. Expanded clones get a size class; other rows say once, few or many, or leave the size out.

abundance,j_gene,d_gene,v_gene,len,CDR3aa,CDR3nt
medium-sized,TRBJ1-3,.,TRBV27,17,CASTLRGSGLSGNTIYF,TGTGCCAGCACTCTTAGGGGGAGTGGACTCTCTGGAAACACCATATATTTT
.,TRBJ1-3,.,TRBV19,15,CASTDRRGSGNTIYF,TGTGCCAGTACCGACAGGAGAGGCTCTGGAAACACCATATATTTT
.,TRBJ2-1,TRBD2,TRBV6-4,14,CASSEGTWGGEQFF,TGTGCCAGCAGTGAGGGGACCTGGGGGGGTGAGCAGTTCTTC
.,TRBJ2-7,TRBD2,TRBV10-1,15,CASSETLANSYEQYF,TGCGCCAGCAGTGAGACACTAGCGAACTCCTACGAGCAGTACTTC
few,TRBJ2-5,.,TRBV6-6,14,CASSYSRGLETQYF,TGTGCCAGCAGTTACTCGAGGGGGTTGGAGACCCAGTACTTC
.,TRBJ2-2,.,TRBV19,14,CASSQILNTGELFF,TGTGCCAGTAGCCAGATTCTGAACACCGGGGAGCTGTTTTTT
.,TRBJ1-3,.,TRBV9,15,CASSVGASSGNTIYF,TGTGCCAGCAGCGTAGGGGCGAGCTCTGGAAACACCATATATTTT
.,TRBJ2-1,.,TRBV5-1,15,CASSSRGISYNEQFF,TGCGCCAGCAGCTCAAGGGGGATCTCCTACAATGAGCAGTTCTTC
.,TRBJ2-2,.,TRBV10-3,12,CAISESRGELFF,TGTGCCATCAGTGAGTCGAGGGGGGAGCTGTTTTTT
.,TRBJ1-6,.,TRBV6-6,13,CASKGLGNSPLHF,TGTGCCAGCAAGGGACTCGGAAATTCACCCCTCCACTTT
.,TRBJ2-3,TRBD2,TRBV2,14,CASGNGGGTDTQYF,TGTGCCAGCGGGAACGGGGGGGGCACAGATACGCAGTATTTT
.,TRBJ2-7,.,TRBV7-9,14,CSSSLTGSSYEQYF,TGTTCCAGCAGCTTGACTGGGAGCTCCTACGAGCAGTACTTC
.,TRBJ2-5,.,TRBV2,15,CASSVETATQETQYF,TGTGCCAGCAGTGTTGAGACAGCTACTCAAGAGACCCAGTACTTC
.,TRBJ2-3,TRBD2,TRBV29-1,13,CSVLAGDTDTQYF,TGCAGCGTTCTAGCGGGGGATACAGATACGCAGTATTTT
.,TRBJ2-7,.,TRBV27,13,CASRWFNSYEQYF,TGTGCCAGCCGGTGGTTCAACTCCTACGAGCAGTACTTC
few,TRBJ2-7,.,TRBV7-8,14,CASSPRGTTYEQYF,TGTGCCAGCAGCCCCAGAGGCACAACCTACGAGCAGTACTTC
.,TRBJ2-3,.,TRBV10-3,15,CAISLDSTSTDTQYF,TGTGCCATCAGCCTGGACTCCACCAGCACAGATACGCAGTATTTT
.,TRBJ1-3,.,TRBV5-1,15,CASSFGQVSGNTIYF,TGCGCCAGCAGCTTTGGACAAGTCTCTGGAAACACCATATATTTT
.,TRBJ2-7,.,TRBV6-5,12,CASSRRIYEQYF,TGTGCCAGCAGCCGGAGGATCTACGAGCAGTACTTC
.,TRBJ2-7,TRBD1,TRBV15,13,CATKTGLTYEQYF,TGTGCCACCAAGACAGGGTTGACCTACGAGCAGTACTTC
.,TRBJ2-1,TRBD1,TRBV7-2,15,CASRLPGQFLNEQFF,TGTGCCAGCAGGCTCCCGGGACAGTTCCTGAATGAGCAGTTCTTC
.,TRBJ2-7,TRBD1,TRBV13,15,CASSLGRDRTYEQYF,TGTGCCAGCAGCTTAGGGAGGGACAGAACCTACGAGCAGTACTTC